Sequencing of this T cell receptor (beta chain) was carried out in a study of beta chain features in type 1 diabetes. Study-wide results and limits: Insertions at VDJ junctions were less frequent in type 1 diabetes patients. These patients also deleted more nucleotides at the same junctions. Compared with healthy donors, patients appeared to share more similar naive, central memory and regulatory TCRB repertoires. All four CD4+ subsets from Type 1 diabetes patients carried moderately but significantly shorter TCRB CDR3s. High TCR expression in some cells could lead to their over-representation in cDNA sequencing. Any HLA type influence on TCRB rearrangement was left unresolved here.

The V and J ends lost 8 bases and 7 bases respectively, with 11 bases between them. Germline loops: CDR1 SEHNR, CDR2 FQNEAQ (reference sequence). The CDR3 extends over 11 amino acids. This clone occurred a few times. Its antigen is unidentified. Since all of the isolated RNA was reverse transcribed, expressed TCRB transcripts were what got sequenced. The data were produced by immunoSEQ multiplex PCR, yet TCRdb's version contains in-frame clones alone and is incomplete. Of about 240,000 clones detected, around 13% appear once; the ten largest clones hold approximately 0.018%. The sample consisted of naive CD4+ T cells from blood. The chain has TRBV7-9 and TRBJ1-2, with TRBD1 as a possible D gene (5 bases). The origin of this receptor is a man aged 30 to 45 with type 1 diabetes. CDR3 amino acids: CASGPGFGYTF. CDR3 nucleotide sequence: TGTGCCAGCGGGCCAGGGTTTGGCTACACCTTC.